This T cell receptor beta chain was sequenced in a study of T cells in Graves' hyperthyroidism and ophthalmopathy. Amplification yielded TCR beta CDR3 regions, with RNA transcripts as the source. The HTBI primer set was used in a first-round RT-PCR of the TCR CDR3. TCRdb independently ran MiXCR on the multiplex PCR reads; one entry per CDR3 protein. The table records hundreds of thousands of distinct CDR3 sequences, over 35% of them present only once. The CDR3 extends over 14 amino acids. Trimming took 1 base from V and 6 from J, leaving 10 bases between them. Germline CDR1 and CDR2: LGHNA and YSLEER.

The receptor was isolated from a woman aged 35 to 49 with Graves' hyperthyroidism. Sequenced: blood. J is TRBJ1-5 and V is TRBV4-3; TRBD1 is a possible D gene (6 bases). CDR3 nucleotide sequence: TGCGCCAGCAGCCAAGTCGGGGGGCTTCAGCCCCAGCATTTT. Translation gives CASSQVGGLQPQHF.